What follows are 27 T cell receptor beta chains derived from one specimen sequenced in a study of cytomegalovirus exposure and HLA in healthy donors (dated by TCRdb to about 2017). Libraries were prepared through the immunoSEQ multiplex PCR assay. The multiplex PCR relied on a mix of 60 forward primers for TCR Vbeta segments and 13 reverse primers for TCR Jbeta segments. Here the immuneACCESS table is served through TCRdb, limited to in-frame sequences with V and J called. Missing clones are a known gap in these copies; in checked studies unresolved V genes cover under half, and the rest lacks a known reason. The sample contains 130,000 to 150,000 clones, roughly three quarters of them found a single time. The ten largest clonotypes hold 4.5% to 6% of the sample. Input material: PBMCs. All receptors come from a woman aged 45-65 years in good health and CMV-seronegative.

This sequence joins TRBV7-9 and TRBJ2-2; tentatively, D is TRBD2 (5 bases). Trimming removed 0 bases from V and 7 bases from J, with 9 bases in between. The germline gives CDR1 SEHNR, CDR2 FQNEAQ (reference sequence). The CDR3 contains 14 residues. The CDR3 loop is CASSLAPRGGELFF. In DNA form, the CDR3 reads TGTGCCAGCAGCTTAGCGCCCCGGGGCGGGGAGCTGTTTTTT.

The J gene is TRBJ1-5, the V gene TRBV4-3; a weak D match, TRBD1 (6 bases). CDR3 length: 19 amino acids. The germline V gene has CDR1 LGHNA and CDR2 YSLEER. V was shortened by 4 bases and J by 1 base, with 23 bases between the two germline ends. DNA of the CDR3: TGCGCCAGCAGCCGAGTCAAGGCTTCTAAGGGGACAAGCAATCAGCCCCAGCATTTT. It codes for CASSRVKASKGTSNQPQHF.

The chain links TRBV28 to TRBJ2-7; D unclear. The CDR3 is made up of 14 amino acids. Trimming took 9 bases from V and 2 from J, leaving 17 bases between them. Looked up from germline, CDR1 is MDHEN and CDR2 is SYDVKM. For the CDR3, the DNA is TGTGCCAGTCACCCCAGTGAGGCGCCCTACGAGCAGTACTTC. Translating it yields CASHPSEAPYEQYF.

This clone was seen a single time. V usage is TRBV6-5 and J usage is TRBJ2-5, with TRBD1 identical over 7 bases. The J call may be incorrect, as the DNA end agrees better with TRBJ2-7. The CDR3 spans 14 residues. Germline V gene data show CDR1 as MNHEY and CDR2 as SVGAGI. This CDR3 is CASSYGQGDGEQYF. The CDR3 DNA follows: TGTGCCAGCAGTTACGGGCAGGGGGACGGCGAGCAGTACTTC.

This chain connects TRBV19 to TRBJ2-5; a weak D match, TRBD1 (6 bases). The germline V and J ends were trimmed by 2 bases and 4 bases, with 8 bases remaining between them. The CDR3 runs 13 residues. Germline lookup yields CDR1 LNHDA and CDR2 SQIVND (reference sequence). The CDR3 DNA follows: TGTGCCAGTAGTATAACAGGGCTAGAGACCCAGTACTTC. It codes for CASSITGLETQYF.

The gene calls are TRBV7-2 and TRBJ2-2, with TRBD2 identical over 7 bases. Unmatched junction bases numbered 6, after V lost 2 bases and J lost 6 bases. Germline V gene sequence: CDR1 SGHTA, CDR2 FQGNSA. The CDR3 extends over 15 amino acids. The CDR3: CASSLQSGDAGELFF. CDR3 coding DNA: TGTGCCAGCAGCTTACAAAGCGGGGACGCCGGGGAGCTGTTTTTT.

This clone appeared a few times. The rearrangement links TRBV6-6 to TRBJ1-3, with 10 bases matching TRBD1. The CDR3 runs 16 residues. Trimming removed 7 bases from V and 1 base from J; junction bases left unmatched: 7. The germline CDR1 and CDR2 sequences are MNHNY and SVGAGI (reference sequence). CDR3 residues: CASILGQGFSGNTIYF. CDR3 DNA sequence: TGTGCCAGCATCCTGGGACAGGGGTTTTCTGGAAACACCATATATTTT.

The chain carries TRBV27 and TRBJ1-5, with TRBD1 matching 10 bases. Germline V CDR1 and CDR2: MNHEY, SMNVEV (reference sequence). The CDR3 spans 15 residues. The junction had 0 bases not matched to a gene; V was cut back by 3 bases and J by 1 base. CDR3 DNA: TGTGCCAGCAGTTTGGGACAGGGGAGCAATCAGCCCCAGCATTTT. It yields the protein CASSLGQGSNQPQHF.

The chain combines TRBV19 with TRBJ2-2, with 13 bases that match TRBD2. Trimming removed 4 bases from V and 3 bases from J; junction bases left unmatched: 8. Looked up from germline, CDR1 is LNHDA and CDR2 is SQIVND (reference sequence). This CDR3 has 18 amino acids. CDR3 loop: CASSSPTSGGAYTGELFF. CDR3 bases: TGTGCCAGTAGTAGCCCCACTAGCGGGGGGGCCTACACCGGGGAGCTGTTTTTT.

V usage is TRBV12-5 and J usage is TRBJ1-1, with a possible D match to TRBD1 (5 bases). In germline, CDR1 is LGHNT, CDR2 FRNRAP. V lost 1 base and J lost 3, with 9 bases in between. This CDR3 is built from 14 residues. CDR3 DNA sequence: TGTGCTAGTGGTTTGGGGGGGGGTCACACTGAAGCTTTCTTT. Translated: CASGLGGGHTEAFF.

This clone was counted between two and nine times. The rearrangement uses TRBV7-6 and TRBJ2-7; 7 positions agree with TRBD2. The CDR3 runs to 18 residues. Germline-derived CDR1 and CDR2 are SGHVS and FNYEAQ. J gave up 2 bases and V 1 base, and 14 bases lay outside the gene matches. DNA of the CDR3: TGTGCCAGCAGCTTAGTGGGGGGGACGTACCAAACCCCCTACGAGCAGTACTTC. Translation gives CASSLVGGTYQTPYEQYF.

This chain uses TRBV29-1 with TRBJ1-2; D not resolved. Per germline, CDR1 SQVTM and CDR2 ANQGSEA. The CDR3 is 11 amino acids. V dropped 2 bases and J dropped 4 bases, with 5 bases sitting between them. CDR3 sequence (DNA): TGCAGCGTTGAATCCCTCTATGGCTACACCTTC. As protein: CSVESLYGYTF.

The chain combines TRBV15 with TRBJ2-5, with 9 bases aligning to TRBD2. Germline CDR1 and CDR2: LNHNV and YYDKDF (reference sequence). V shed 4 bases and J 5 bases; nucleotides not matched to a gene: 11. The length of the CDR3 is 16 residues. The CDR3 loop reads CATSTGVAGVSETQYF. In nucleotides, the CDR3 is TGTGCCACCAGCACTGGAGTAGCGGGGGTAAGCGAGACCCAGTACTTC. Complete variable domain (other parts from reference TRBV15 and TRBJ2-5): DAMVIQNPRYQVTQFGKPVTLSCSQTLNHNVMYWYQQKSSQAPKLLFHYYDKDFNNEADTPDNFQSRRPNTSFCFLDIRSPGLGDTAMYLCATSTGVAGVSETQYFGPGTRLLVL.

The chain has TRBV29-1 and TRBJ1-2, with 9 bases matching TRBD1. Unmatched junction bases numbered 10, after V lost 2 bases and J lost 12 bases. This CDR3 spans 13 amino acids. From germline, CDR1 is SQVTM and CDR2 ANQGSEA. CDR3 coding DNA: TGCAGCGTTGAAACGGGACAGGGATTTACGAACACCTTC. Residues: CSVETGQGFTNTF.

CDR3 residues: CASSVMRSSYNSPLHF. The CDR3 DNA follows: TGTGCCAGCAGTGTTATGAGGAGCTCCTATAATTCACCCCTCCACTTT. This chain joins TRBV6-1 and TRBJ1-6; D gene uncertain. V shed 4 bases and J shed 0 bases, with 10 bases lying between them. Germline V gives CDR1 MNHNS, CDR2 SASEGT. The CDR3 is 16 residues long.

This clone appeared once. The J gene is TRBJ2-7, the V gene TRBV6-5, with D possibly TRBD1 on 6 matching bases. This CDR3 is built from 15 residues. Trimming cost V 5 bases and J 3 bases, with 17 bases left between them. CDR1 is MNHEY, CDR2 SVGAGI, per germline. CDR3 sequence: CASSILTGLNYEQYF. The CDR3 DNA is TGTGCCAGCAGTATCCTGACAGGTCTGAACTACGAGCAGTACTTC.

The gene calls are TRBV19 and TRBJ2-7; 8 positions agree with TRBD1. V lost 7 bases, J lost 4 bases, and 9 bases stayed unmatched. Germline V gene lookup returns CDR1 LNHDA and CDR2 SQIVND (reference sequence). The CDR3 extends over 14 amino acids. The CDR3 sequence is CASTTGDRPYEQYF. The DNA of the CDR3 is TGTGCCAGTACTACTGGGGACAGGCCATACGAGCAGTACTTC. Complete variable domain (other parts from reference TRBV19 and TRBJ2-7): DGGITQSPKYLFRKEGQNVTLSCEQNLNHDAMYWYRQDPGQGLRLIYYSQIVNDFQKGDIAEGYSVSREKKESFPLTVTSAQKNPTAFYLCASTTGDRPYEQYFGPGTRLTVT.

This rearrangement joins TRBV5-6 to TRBJ1-5; 9 bases are a match to TRBD1. Germline trimming cut 0 bases from V and 9 bases from J; bases unmatched to any gene: 13. CDR1 and CDR2 (germline): SGHDT, YYEEEE. This CDR3 spans 17 amino acids. The CDR3 DNA follows: TGTGCCAGCAGCTTGGGAGGTGGGGACAGGGTACGGTTGCCCCAGCATTTT. Residues: CASSLGGGDRVRLPQHF.

The sample holds many counts of this clone. The chain carries TRBV9 and TRBJ2-3; 9 bases agree with TRBD2. The V gene end was trimmed by 0 bases and the J gene end by 5 bases; junction bases not matched to a gene: 7. Germline values: CDR1 SGDLS, CDR2 YYNGEE. The CDR3 covers 16 residues. The CDR3 spells CASSVGASGVVDTQYF. CDR3 sequence (DNA): TGTGCCAGCAGCGTAGGGGCTAGCGGGGTGGTAGATACGCAGTATTTT. The whole variable domain, filled in from reference TRBV9 and TRBJ2-3, reads DSGVTQTPKHLITATGQRVTLRCSPRSGDLSVYWYQQSLDQGLQFLIQYYNGEERAKGNILERFSAQQFPDLHSELNLSSLELGDSALYFCASSVGASGVVDTQYFGPGTRLTVL.

J is TRBJ2-1 and V is TRBV4-3; possible D gene TRBD1, 6 bases. V was shortened by 1 base and J by 3 bases, with 13 bases between the two germline ends. Per the germline V gene, CDR1 is LGHNA and CDR2 is YSLEER. The CDR3 extends over 16 amino acids. CDR3 amino acids: CASSQGGGQNYNEQFF. CDR3 DNA sequence: TGCGCCAGCAGCCAAGGGGGCGGACAGAACTACAATGAGCAGTTCTTC.

The V and J genes are TRBV5-6 and TRBJ2-7; D might be TRBD1 (7 bases). V lost 4 bases to trimming and J lost 5 bases, with 13 bases between them. This CDR3 is 13 amino acids long. Germline V gives CDR1 SGHDT, CDR2 YYEEEE. The CDR3 DNA reads as TGTGCCAGCAGCCCCAGGGGGGCCCACGAGCAGTACTTC. It specifies CASSPRGAHEQYF.

This CDR3 is CASSHLGQDLYGYTF. CDR3 coding DNA: TGTGCCAGCAGCCACTTGGGACAGGACTTGTATGGCTACACCTTC. The chain joins TRBV4-2 to TRBJ1-2; 8 bases match TRBD1. This CDR3 has 15 amino acids. Trimming at V came to 3 bases and at J to 5 bases, leaving 8 bases not matched to a gene. Germline V gene lookup returns CDR1 LGHNA and CDR2 YNFKEQ.

The chain links TRBV6-5 to TRBJ2-5, with 7 bases identical to TRBD1. The V gene's germline CDR1 is MNHEY and CDR2 SVGAGI. This CDR3 comprises 15 residues. J was trimmed by 2 bases and V by 2 bases; bases with no gene match: 5. The CDR3 nucleotides are TGTGCCAGCAGTTACGCCAGGGGGTGGCAAGAGACCCAGTACTTC. Translated, it gives CASSYARGWQETQYF.

The rearrangement links TRBV30 to TRBJ2-7, with D possibly TRBD2 on 6 matching bases. CDR3 length equals 13 residues. V lost 3 bases to trimming and J lost 9 bases, with 18 bases between them. CDR1 GTSNPN and CDR2 SVGIG come from the germline V gene (reference sequence). CDR3 sequence reads: CAWREGFWEPQYF. The DNA of the CDR3 is TGTGCCTGGAGGGAGGGATTTTGGGAGCCGCAGTACTTC.

The count of this clone is one. This chain links TRBV4-1 with TRBJ1-2; 7 nucleotides line up with TRBD1. There are 16 residues in the CDR3. The V gene's germline CDR1 is MGHRA and CDR2 YSYEKL. V shed 1 base and J 4 bases; nucleotides not matched to a gene: 9. The CDR3 coding sequence is TGCGCCAGCAGCCAAGGGTCCAGGGGGAGCCTCTATGGCTACACCTTC. Its protein product is CASSQGSRGSLYGYTF.

The rearrangement links TRBV7-9 to TRBJ2-7, with 7 bases matching TRBD2. From germline, CDR1 is SEHNR and CDR2 FQNEAQ (reference sequence). The CDR3 spans 14 residues. Losses at the gene ends were 5 bases for V and 11 bases for J; bases not matched to a gene: 15. The CDR3 loop reads CASSAGTTSEEKYF. Written as DNA, the CDR3 is TGTGCCAGCAGCGCCGGGACTACAAGTGAGGAAAAGTACTTC. The variable domain in full, completed from reference TRBV7-9 and TRBJ2-7, reads DTGVSQNPRHKITKRGQNVTFRCDPISEHNRLYWYRQTLGQGPEFLTYFQNEAQLEKSRLLSDRFSAERPKGSFSTLEIQRTEQGDSAMYLCASSAGTTSEEKYFGPGTRLTVT.

The chain has TRBV4-1 and TRBJ2-2; no reliable D call. The V gene lost 2 bases and the J gene lost 1 base, with 14 bases spanning the gap. Germline loops: CDR1 MGHRA, CDR2 YSYEKL. The CDR3 totals 17 residues. The CDR3 protein is CASSQRALVQNTGELFF. CDR3 bases: TGCGCCAGCAGCCAAAGAGCGCTAGTACAGAACACCGGGGAGCTGTTTTTT.